The 25 T cell receptor beta chains reported below all come from one sample, sequenced in a study of blood T cell repertoires in COVID-19. Some clones are missing from TCRdb's copy, which holds only in-frame ones; the method was immunoSEQ multiplex PCR. This table holds approximately 120,000 clones, around 78% found once. The sample consisted of peripheral blood. Every receptor here comes from a woman aged 55-70 years with acute or convalescent COVID-19.

CDR3: CASSQGDRVSSPLHF. The DNA for the CDR3 is TGTGCCAGCAGCCAAGGTGACAGGGTATCTTCACCCCTCCACTTT. The gene calls are TRBV14 and TRBJ1-6; 7 positions match TRBD1. Germline V gene lookup returns CDR1 SGHDN and CDR2 FVKESK. Germline trimming cut 1 base from V and 9 bases from J; bases unmatched to any gene: 6. The CDR3 is 15 residues long.

CDR3 sequence: CASRDSSRGGYGYTF. DNA of the CDR3: TGCGCCAGCAGGGACAGTTCAAGGGGGGGCTATGGCTACACCTTC. This rearrangement joins TRBV23-1 to TRBJ1-2, with D tentatively TRBD1 (6 bases). TRBV23-1 counts as an open reading frame of uncertain function. The CDR3 length is 15 residues. Trimming removed 6 bases from V and 4 bases from J, with 18 bases in between.

This clone was recorded once. The chain couples TRBV5-4 to TRBJ1-1; TRBD1 matches at 10 bases. Germline loops: CDR1 SGHNT, CDR2 YYREEE (reference sequence). The CDR3 loop spans 16 amino acids. Germline trimming cut 4 bases from V and 0 bases from J; bases unmatched to any gene: 6. The CDR3 protein is CASSGLTGGMNTEAFF. The CDR3 nucleotides are TGTGCCAGCAGCGGATTGACAGGGGGCATGAACACTGAAGCTTTCTTT.

The chain employs TRBV2 and TRBJ1-1; TRBD1 matches 9 bases. V lost 8 bases, J lost 5 bases, and 6 bases stayed unmatched. The CDR3 extends over 13 amino acids. Germline V gene sequence: CDR1 SNHLY, CDR2 FYNNEI. As DNA, the CDR3 is TGTGCCAGCGGGGACAGGGTCGAAACTGAAGCTTTCTTT. It codes for CASGDRVETEAFF.

This chain uses TRBV19 with TRBJ2-3; the match to TRBD2 covers 7 bases. In germline, CDR1 is LNHDA, CDR2 SQIVND (reference sequence). The CDR3 is made up of 13 amino acids. V dropped 1 base and J dropped 5; count of bases not matched to a gene: 0. In DNA form, the CDR3 reads TGTGCCAGTAGTATAGCGGGGGGAGATACGCAGTATTTT. Translated, it gives CASSIAGGDTQYF. The full variable domain, completed using reference TRBV19 and TRBJ2-3, is DGGITQSPKYLFRKEGQNVTLSCEQNLNHDAMYWYRQDPGQGLRLIYYSQIVNDFQKGDIAEGYSVSREKKESFPLTVTSAQKNPTAFYLCASSIAGGDTQYFGPGTRLTVL.

The V call is TRBV7-2, the J call TRBJ2-1; 15 bases are shared with TRBD2. The CDR3 length is 18 residues. The germline V gene has CDR1 SGHTA and CDR2 FQGNSA. With V trimmed by 1 base and J by 4 bases, 5 bases remained unmatched. CDR3 DNA sequence: TGTGCCAGCAGCTTAGTAGGGACTAGCGGGGGGATATACAATGAGCAGTTCTTC. This encodes CASSLVGTSGGIYNEQFF.

The chain is built from TRBV2 and TRBJ2-5; D remains ambiguous. CDR3 size: 15 residues. Germline loops: CDR1 SNHLY, CDR2 FYNNEI. Between the trimmed V and J ends, which lost 6 bases and 1 base, there was a span of 15 bases. The CDR3 region has the DNA TGTGCCAGCAGCAGTGGAGTCCTGAGCCAAGAGACCCAGTACTTC. This translates into CASSSGVLSQETQYF.

This chain connects TRBV9 to TRBJ1-2, with TRBD1 matching 8 bases. This CDR3 is built from 17 residues. V gave up 0 bases and J gave up 5 bases; unmatched junction bases: 12. Per germline, CDR1 SGDLS and CDR2 YYNGEE. The CDR3 DNA is TGTGCCAGCAGCGTAGGTTCAGGGGGCTATCAGGCATATGGCTACACCTTC. This encodes CASSVGSGGYQAYGYTF.

This clone occurred a few times. The genes are TRBV24-1 and TRBJ1-2; 7 nucleotides match TRBD1. The CDR3 totals 14 residues. Germline V gives CDR1 KGHDR, CDR2 SFDVKD. Unmatched junction bases numbered 7, after V lost 7 bases and J lost 3 bases. CDR3 bases: TGTGCCACCAGCCTATCCGACAGGGACTATGGCTACACCTTC. It encodes CATSLSDRDYGYTF.

CDR3 amino acids: CAGLGGGSFAWGEQYF. The CDR3 coding sequence is TGTGCCGGCCTAGGAGGGGGCTCCTTTGCCTGGGGCGAGCAGTACTTC. The rearrangement uses TRBV30 and TRBJ2-7, with D perhaps TRBD1 (7 bases). Between the trimmed V and J ends, which lost 8 bases and 6 bases, there was a span of 29 bases. Germline V gene lookup returns CDR1 GTSNPN and CDR2 SVGIG (reference sequence). The CDR3 is made up of 16 amino acids.

This chain joins TRBV7-9 and TRBJ2-4; 13 bases are a match to TRBD2. Germline V lookup: CDR1 SEHNR, CDR2 FQNEAQ (reference sequence). CDR3 length equals 18 residues. V shed 5 bases, J shed 0 bases, and the junction held 7 bases outside the gene matches. The CDR3 sequence: CASSRTSGGALAKNIQYF. The CDR3, as DNA: TGTGCCAGCAGCCGCACTAGCGGGGGGGCCCTAGCCAAAAACATTCAGTACTTC.

This chain uses TRBV3-1 (or the pseudogene TRBV3-2) with TRBJ2-5, with 8 bases aligning to TRBD2. CDR1 is LGHDT, CDR2 YNNKEL, per germline (reference sequence). The CDR3 runs to 13 residues. Trimming cost V 5 bases and J 3 bases; bases outside gene matches: 2. CDR3 region: CASSLLAEETQYF. DNA for the CDR3: TGTGCCAGCAGCTTACTAGCGGAAGAGACCCAGTACTTC.

The chain recombines TRBV7-3 with TRBJ2-3; 9 bases are a match to TRBD2. Germline CDR1 SGHTA, CDR2 FQGTGA. V was clipped by 2 bases and J by 3 bases; unmatched bases: 9. There are 17 residues in the CDR3. The CDR3 DNA reads as TGTGCCAGCAGCTTATATAATAGCGGGAGTGCAACAGATACGCAGTATTTT. It yields the protein CASSLYNSGSATDTQYF.

V gene TRBV2 combines with J gene TRBJ1-1, with D uncertain. V lost 8 bases and J lost 1, with 5 bases in between. Germline assignment: CDR1 SNHLY and CDR2 FYNNEI. The CDR3 contains 11 residues. The chain's CDR3 is CASAENTEAFF. The CDR3 nucleotides read TGTGCCAGCGCAGAGAACACTGAAGCTTTCTTT.

This clone was counted only a few times. This chain links TRBV14 with TRBJ1-6; TRBD1 might be the D (5 bases). Germline V CDR1 and CDR2: SGHDN, FVKESK. V was pared by 4 bases and J by 7 bases, with 14 bases between. The CDR3 consists of 15 residues. This CDR3 is CASSLPGLKNSPLHF. DNA for the CDR3: TGTGCCAGCAGCCTCCCGGGACTGAAAAATTCACCCCTCCACTTT.

The rearrangement links TRBV3-1 (or the pseudogene TRBV3-2) to TRBJ2-5, with no clear D. The germline V gene has CDR1 LGHDT and CDR2 YNNKEL (reference sequence). The CDR3 extends over 13 amino acids. V gave up 4 bases and J gave up 1 base, with 7 bases separating them. The CDR3 reads CASSLRSQETQYF. The CDR3 nucleotides read TGTGCCAGCAGCCTCCGGAGCCAAGAGACCCAGTACTTC.

This clone was found a few times. In DNA, the CDR3 is TGTGCCAGCAGTCGCGACAGGGGGCGCGGCACTGAAGCTTTCTTT. Its translation: CASSRDRGRGTEAFF. The chain has TRBV27 and TRBJ1-1, with 10 positions matching TRBD1. After removal of 5 bases from V and 4 bases from J, the junction contained 7 bases not matched to a gene. The germline V gene has CDR1 MNHEY and CDR2 SMNVEV (reference sequence). The length of the CDR3 is 15 residues.

V and J are TRBV28 and TRBJ2-7; 10 bases map to TRBD1. The germline V gene has CDR1 MDHEN and CDR2 SYDVKM. V lost 7 bases and J lost 3; bases outside the gene matches: 3. This CDR3 region has 13 residues. The CDR3 protein is CASKGQGFYEQYF. Here the CDR3 DNA reads TGTGCCAGCAAGGGACAGGGGTTCTACGAGCAGTACTTC.

This rearrangement joins TRBV28 to TRBJ2-7, with D maybe TRBD1 (6 bases). CDR1 and CDR2 (germline): MDHEN, SYDVKM. The CDR3 totals 14 residues. The V and J ends lost 3 bases and 0 bases respectively, with 9 bases between them. The CDR3 DNA follows: TGTGCCAGCAGTTTTCCAGGGGCCTCCTACGAGCAGTACTTC. It is translated as CASSFPGASYEQYF.

This clone was seen a few times. This sequence joins TRBV12-3 or TRBV12-4 and TRBJ1-2; D is perhaps TRBD1 (5 bases). With 4 bases removed from V and 8 bases from J, the gap between germline ends came to 11 bases. CDR3 size: 12 residues. The CDR3 region is CASSWTFGGYTF. CDR3 nucleotide sequence: TGTGCCAGCAGTTGGACATTCGGGGGCTACACCTTC.

This clone came up a few times. The rearrangement joins TRBV28 to TRBJ1-2; 8 bases line up with TRBD1. J was trimmed by 0 bases and V by 7 bases; bases with no gene match: 4. Germline-derived CDR1 and CDR2 are MDHEN and SYDVKM. The CDR3 loop spans 14 amino acids. CDR3 sequence reads: CASNPQGANYGYTF. Here the CDR3 DNA reads TGTGCCAGCAACCCACAGGGGGCTAACTATGGCTACACCTTC.

The V and J genes are TRBV29-1 and TRBJ2-1, with 16 bases fitting TRBD2. Germline V gene sequence: CDR1 SQVTM, CDR2 ANQGSEA. The CDR3 runs to 14 residues. Unmatched junction bases numbered 5, after V lost 6 bases and J lost 9 bases. The CDR3 spells CSVGTSGRVSEQFF. CDR3 nucleotide sequence: TGCAGCGTGGGGACTAGCGGGAGGGTTAGTGAGCAGTTCTTC.

V and J are TRBV4-3 and TRBJ1-4; D gene ambiguous. CDR1 is LGHNA and CDR2 is YSLEER in the germline V gene. V gave up 0 bases and J gave up 5 bases, with 16 bases separating them. CDR3 size: 17 residues. The CDR3 spells CASSQDVGGSYNEKLFF. In DNA, the CDR3 is TGCGCCAGCAGCCAAGATGTTGGCGGATCCTACAATGAAAAACTGTTTTTT.

This sequence joins TRBV4-1 and TRBJ1-6, with D uncertain. Trimming left V 5 bases short and J 9 bases short, with 20 bases between. The CDR3 extends over 16 amino acids. Germline CDR1 reads MGHRA; CDR2 reads YSYEKL. CDR3: CASSLAPGSQGSPLHF. In DNA form, the CDR3 reads TGCGCCAGCAGCTTGGCCCCCGGGTCCCAAGGTTCACCCCTCCACTTT.

V is TRBV7-9 and J is TRBJ2-5, with D unresolved. Germline lookup yields CDR1 SEHNR and CDR2 FQNEAQ (reference sequence). V lost 1 base, J lost 4 bases, and 7 bases lay in between. The CDR3 is 13 amino acids. The chain's CDR3 is CASSLGSGETQYF. The CDR3 DNA is TGTGCCAGCAGCTTAGGTTCGGGAGAGACCCAGTACTTC.